Presented here are 20 T cell receptor beta chains from one specimen sequenced in a study of blood T cell repertoires in COVID-19. The method was immunoSEQ multiplex PCR; TCRdb's version includes in-frame clones alone and lacks a portion of them. This table holds tens of thousands of clones, about 83% found once. Sample: peripheral blood. Source of these receptors: a man in his fifties or sixties with active COVID-19.

The genes are TRBV29-1 and TRBJ1-1; D is undetermined. With 5 bases removed from V and 0 bases from J, the gap between germline ends came to 10 bases. This CDR3 contains 13 residues. Germline lookup yields CDR1 SQVTM and CDR2 ANQGSEA. This CDR3 reads CSVILTLNTEAFF. DNA for the CDR3: TGCAGCGTTATACTGACTTTGAACACTGAAGCTTTCTTT.

The rearrangement uses TRBV6-5 and TRBJ1-5; possible D gene TRBD1, 5 bases. The ends were cut back, 5 bases at V and 7 bases at J, with 18 bases in the middle. This CDR3 spans 15 amino acids. CDR1 and CDR2 from the germline V gene are MNHEY and SVGAGI. CDR3 amino acids: CASSPHLDGGQPQHF. CDR3 coding DNA: TGTGCCAGCAGTCCACACCTCGACGGGGGGCAGCCCCAGCATTTT.

The gene calls are TRBV4-2 and TRBJ2-7, with TRBD2 as a possible D gene (5 bases). The V end lost 4 bases, the J end lost 0 bases, and 13 bases lay between the germline ends. The germline gives CDR1 LGHNA, CDR2 YNFKEQ. The CDR3 has 15 amino acids. CDR3 loop: CASSRLQDSSYEQYF. CDR3 coding DNA: TGTGCCAGCAGCCGCCTCCAGGACTCCTCCTACGAGCAGTACTTC.

CDR3 sequence (DNA): TGTGCCAGCAGCCAAGACGGGTTAGGGGGTTCGGCAGATACGCAGTATTTT. Translated: CASSQDGLGGSADTQYF. The chain couples TRBV3-1 (or the pseudogene TRBV3-2) to TRBJ2-3; possible D gene TRBD1, 6 bases. Germline CDR1 and CDR2: LGHDT and YNNKEL (reference sequence). Trimming shortened V by 0 bases and J by 4 bases, and 17 bases separated the two germline ends. The CDR3 totals 17 residues.

The chain is built from TRBV5-1 and TRBJ1-1; TRBD1 is a possible D gene (6 bases). The CDR3 has 14 residues. V was trimmed by 4 bases and J by 2 bases, leaving 12 bases between them. Germline V gene sequence: CDR1 SGHRS, CDR2 YFSETQ. The CDR3, as DNA: TGCGCCAGCAGCGGCGGACAGCTAAACACTGAAGCTTTCTTT. Residues: CASSGGQLNTEAFF.

This chain joins TRBV15 and TRBJ2-5; 7 nucleotides line up with TRBD1. There are 15 residues in the CDR3. Trimming at V came to 4 bases and at J to 0 bases, leaving 5 bases not matched to a gene. Germline assignment: CDR1 LNHNV and CDR2 YYDKDF (reference sequence). CDR3 bases: TGTGCCACCAGCATCTGGGGACAGCACCAAGAGACCCAGTACTTC. This sequence encodes CATSIWGQHQETQYF.

The V call is TRBV10-3, the J call TRBJ1-4, with no clear D. The CDR3 totals 13 residues. The germline V gene has CDR1 ENHRY and CDR2 SYGVKD. Trimming took off 4 bases at V and 2 bases at J, with 5 bases between the two ends. The DNA of the CDR3 is TGTGCCATCAGTGGAGGGACTAATGAAAAACTGTTTTTT. Translation: CAISGGTNEKLFF.

The chain employs TRBV5-8 and TRBJ1-6; possibly TRBD1 for D (6 bases). This CDR3 has 16 amino acids. Trimming left V 0 bases short and J 10 bases short, with 17 bases between. The germline gives CDR1 SGHTS, CDR2 YDEGEE. In nucleotides, the CDR3 is TGTGCCAGCAGCTTGGACTTGGGGGCTATACTCTCACCCCTCCACTTT. Protein: CASSLDLGAILSPLHF.

V and J are TRBV11-1 and TRBJ2-5; D is undetermined. Germline-derived CDR1 and CDR2 are SGHAT and FQDESV (reference sequence). V was cut by 5 bases and J by 4 bases, with 8 bases left in between. The CDR3 runs to 12 residues. The CDR3 sequence: CASSPGVETQYF. CDR3 nucleotides: TGTGCCAGCAGCCCGGGTGTAGAGACCCAGTACTTC. Combining the CDR3 with reference TRBV11-1 and TRBJ2-5 gives the whole variable domain EAEVAQSPRYKITEKSQAVAFWCDPISGHATLYWYRQILGQGPELLVQFQDESVVDDSQLPKDRFSAERLKGVDSTLKIQPAELGDSAMYLCASSPGVETQYFGPGTRLLVL.

The rearrangement uses TRBV6-1 and TRBJ1-4; D gene ambiguous. This CDR3 contains 15 residues. Germline CDR1 and CDR2: MNHNS and SASEGT. V was trimmed by 0 bases and J by 7 bases, leaving 12 bases between them. The CDR3 reads CASSEARLGLEKLFF. CDR3 DNA sequence: TGTGCCAGCAGTGAAGCGCGTCTGGGCCTTGAAAAACTGTTTTTT.

This clone was seen a few times. V gene TRBV6-1 combines with J gene TRBJ2-3, with 12 positions matching TRBD2. Germline CDR1 reads MNHNS; CDR2 reads SASEGT. The CDR3 is made up of 18 amino acids. V shed 3 bases and J 2 bases; nucleotides not matched to a gene: 9. Here the CDR3 reads CASSDKSSGRDYTDTQYF. CDR3 nucleotides: TGTGCCAGCAGTGACAAGTCTAGCGGGAGGGACTACACAGATACGCAGTATTTT.

This clone was recorded a few times. V usage is TRBV11-2 and J usage is TRBJ2-3; unclear D gene. Trimming cost V 6 bases and J 1 base, with 8 bases left between them. The germline gives CDR1 SGHAT, CDR2 FQNNGV. There are 13 residues in the CDR3. The CDR3 nucleotides are TGTGCCAGCAGGTCCCCTGGCACAGATACGCAGTATTTT. Amino acid sequence: CASRSPGTDTQYF.

The chain employs TRBV3-1 (or the pseudogene TRBV3-2) and TRBJ1-1, with D maybe TRBD1 (6 bases). The CDR3 extends over 19 amino acids. Trimming pared 5 bases from V and 0 bases from J, leaving 25 bases between. CDR1 LGHDT and CDR2 YNNKEL come from the germline V gene (reference sequence). CDR3 nucleotide sequence: TGTGCCAGCAGCAGTCGCAGGGGTTATATCAAATTGATGAACACTGAAGCTTTCTTT. Amino acids: CASSSRRGYIKLMNTEAFF.

This clone has a handful of counts. The V and J genes are TRBV2 and TRBJ2-2; possible D gene TRBD2, 5 bases. This CDR3 has 12 amino acids. Germline V CDR1 and CDR2: SNHLY, FYNNEI. V lost 9 bases, J lost 4 bases, and 9 bases lay in between. The chain's CDR3 is CASRGTTGELFF. CDR3 coding DNA: TGTGCCAGTCGGGGTACCACCGGGGAGCTGTTTTTT.

The chain links TRBV9 to TRBJ1-3, with D tentatively TRBD1 (5 bases). The CDR3 has 15 amino acids. Trimming left V 4 bases short and J 3 bases short, with 14 bases between. The germline CDR1 and CDR2 sequences are SGDLS and YYNGEE. Here the CDR3 DNA reads TGTGCCAGCAGCTTCGATCAGGGAGGTGGAAACACCATATATTTT. Residues: CASSFDQGGGNTIYF.

The CDR3, as DNA: TGTGCCAGCCGGGACAGGGGAAGGAACACTGAAGCTTTCTTT. Residues: CASRDRGRNTEAFF. The genes are TRBV13 and TRBJ1-1, with TRBD1 matching over 10 bases. V lost 8 bases to trimming and J lost 1 base; unmatched junction nucleotides: 4. This CDR3 has 14 residues. CDR1 is PRHDT and CDR2 is FYEKMQ in the germline V gene (reference sequence).

The CDR3: CASSLGGLMNTEAFF. DNA for the CDR3: TGTGCCAGCAGCTTAGGAGGTCTCATGAACACTGAAGCTTTCTTT. This rearrangement joins TRBV7-3 to TRBJ1-1; D is ambiguous. This CDR3 comprises 15 residues. V was trimmed by 2 bases and J by 0 bases, leaving 10 bases between them. Germline CDR1 reads SGHTA; CDR2 reads FQGTGA. The whole variable domain, filled in from reference TRBV7-3 and TRBJ1-1, reads GAGVSQTPSNKVTEKGKYVELRCDPISGHTALYWYRQSLGQGPEFLIYFQGTGAADDSGLPNDRFFAVRPEGSVSTLKIQRTERGDSAVYLCASSLGGLMNTEAFFGQGTRLTVV.

Note on this clone: One end of the junction does not line up with germline, which may come from a read error. This chain links TRBV28 with TRBJ1-2; D possibly corresponds to TRBD1 (6 bases). The CDR3 is 12 amino acids. Looked up from germline, CDR1 is MDHEN and CDR2 is SYDVKM. The CDR3 spells CACRGLNYGYTF. CDR3 in DNA: TGTGCCTGCAGGGGCTTGAACTATGGCTACACCTTC.

V usage is TRBV7-8 and J usage is TRBJ2-5; 9 bases are shared with TRBD1. Germline lookup yields CDR1 SGHVS and CDR2 FQNEAQ. This CDR3 is 15 amino acids long. V was pared by 5 bases and J by 3 bases, with 7 bases of the junction left unmatched. CDR3 DNA: TGTGCCAGCAGCCCGCACAGGGGGCGCGAAGAGACCCAGTACTTC. It yields the protein CASSPHRGREETQYF.

CDR3: CASSFDRGAFF. CDR3 DNA sequence: TGTGCCAGCAGCTTTGACAGGGGCGCTTTCTTT. The V call is TRBV5-8, the J call TRBJ1-1, with 8 bases fitting TRBD1. CDR1 and CDR2 (germline): SGHTS, YDEGEE. The CDR3 length is 11 residues. With 2 bases clipped from V and 11 bases from J, the junction kept 2 bases outside the gene matches.